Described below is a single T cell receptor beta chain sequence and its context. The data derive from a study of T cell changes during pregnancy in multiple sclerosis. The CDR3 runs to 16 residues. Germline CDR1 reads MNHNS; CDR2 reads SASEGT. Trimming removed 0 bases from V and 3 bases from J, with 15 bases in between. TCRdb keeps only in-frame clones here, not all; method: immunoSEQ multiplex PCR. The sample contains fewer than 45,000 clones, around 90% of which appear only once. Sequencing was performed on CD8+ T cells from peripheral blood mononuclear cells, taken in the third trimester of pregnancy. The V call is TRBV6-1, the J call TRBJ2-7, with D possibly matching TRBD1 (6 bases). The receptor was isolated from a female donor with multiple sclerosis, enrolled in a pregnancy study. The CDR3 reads CASSEAMQGTFYEQYF. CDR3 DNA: TGTGCCAGCAGTGAAGCAATGCAGGGGACCTTCTACGAGCAGTACTTC.